The clone carrying this TCR beta chain was seen a handful of times. Its antigen is undetermined. The sample is drawn from a study of vaccination effects on CD4 cells after COVID-19. Germline CDR1 reads KGHSH; CDR2 reads LQKENI. V lost 5 bases, J lost 3 bases, and 13 bases lay in between. CDR3 size: 14 residues. Regarding the study as a whole: Cross-reactivity with common cold coronaviruses was shown by only 1 of 255 vaccine-induced clones in healthy vaccinees.

Measured with immunoSEQ multiplex PCR; TCRdb has only the in-frame clones, and not every one. The profile shows approximately 87,000 clones, about 74% of them singletons. ViraFEST assay sequencing came after antigen-specific CD4+ T cells were expanded with viral peptide pools. CD4+ T cell isolation took place after 10 days of culture. Some 1.9 million PBMC per well were cultured with 10 IU/ml IL-2 and roughly 10 ug/ml peptides. Each culture had half its medium swapped for IL-2 medium on days 3 and 7. The chain is built from TRBV18 and TRBJ1-2; possibly TRBD1 for D (5 bases). This specimen was CD4+ T cells from PBMCs cultured with HCoV-229E spike peptides, taken before COVID-19 vaccination. This TCR was sampled from a human donor who received a COVID-19 vaccine. As DNA, the CDR3 is TGTGCCAGCTCAGCTCATCAGGGAGACTATGGCTACACCTTC. It yields the protein CASSAHQGDYGYTF.